The 30 T cell receptor beta chains below come from one sample, sequenced in a study of CD8+ T cells in alopecia areata (dated by TCRdb to the late 2010s). The library was produced with the immunoSEQ multiplex PCR assay. RNA was extracted from all samples and reverse transcribed into cDNA as template for TCR sequencing. TCRdb took over this immuneACCESS table, retaining in-frame rearrangements with V and J assigned. Such tables are incomplete; in checked studies, under half of the missing clones stem from an unresolved V gene, and the remainder is unexplained. The sample table holds more than 200,000 clones, of which under 80% were seen once. The ten largest clones represent around 1.2% of the sample. Sample time point, as interpreted from the label and publication: baseline before oral tofacitinib. The sequencing used CD4+ T cells sorted from blood, collected at week 0. All receptors come from a human donor with alopecia areata.

V gene TRBV4-1 combines with J gene TRBJ2-3; D not certain. Trimming pared 1 base from V and 1 base from J, leaving 15 bases between. From germline, CDR1 is MGHRA and CDR2 YSYEKL. This CDR3 contains 17 residues. CDR3 amino acids: CASSQVGRLIGTDTQYF. CDR3 bases: TGCGCCAGCAGCCAAGTAGGCAGACTCATCGGCACAGATACGCAGTATTTT.

The chain carries TRBV30 and TRBJ1-5; D may be TRBD1 (6 bases). The length of the CDR3 is 15 residues. Trimming cost V 1 base and J 3 bases, with 13 bases left between them. CDR1 and CDR2 (germline): GTSNPN, SVGIG (reference sequence). The CDR3, as DNA: TGTGCCTGGAGTGCTCTACAGGGTTACAATCAGCCCCAGCATTTT. Translation: CAWSALQGYNQPQHF.

The rearrangement links TRBV7-2 to TRBJ2-5, with 10 nucleotides matching TRBD2. The germline V gene encodes CDR1 SGHTA and CDR2 FQGNSA. V shed 4 bases, J shed 4 bases, and the junction held 9 bases outside the gene matches. CDR3 length: 16 residues. The CDR3 bases are TGTGCCAGCAGCTCCCAAAAGCGGGGGGGCCGAGAGACCCAGTACTTC. This codes for CASSSQKRGGRETQYF. The full variable domain, rest sourced from reference TRBV7-2 and TRBJ2-5, is GAGVSQSPSNKVTEKGKDVELRCDPISGHTALYWYRQSLGQGLEFLIYFQGNSAPDKSGLPSDRFSAERTGGSVSTLTIQRTQQEDSAVYLCASSSQKRGGRETQYFGPGTRLLVL.

CDR3 bases: TGCAGCGCCGGGACAGGGGGCAATCAGCCCCAGCATTTT. Protein product: CSAGTGGNQPQHF. The V gene is TRBV29-1, the J gene TRBJ1-5; 10 nucleotides match TRBD1. V shed 7 bases, J shed 2 bases, and the junction held 2 bases outside the gene matches. Germline V lookup: CDR1 SQVTM, CDR2 ANQGSEA. This CDR3 region has 13 residues.

This clone was detected once. The chain links TRBV30 to TRBJ2-5, with D perhaps given as TRBD1 or TRBD2 (7 bases each). Between the trimmed V and J ends, which lost 0 bases and 2 bases, there was a span of 13 bases. This CDR3 contains 15 residues. The germline CDR1 and CDR2 sequences are GTSNPN and SVGIG (reference sequence). The CDR3 nucleotides read TGTGCCTGGAGTGTACCAGGGGGGGCTCAAGAGACCCAGTACTTC. It encodes CAWSVPGGAQETQYF.

This clone was counted a single time. This rearrangement joins TRBV5-4 to TRBJ2-1, with TRBD2 matching over 9 bases. Trimming at V came to 6 bases and at J to 4 bases, leaving 8 bases not matched to a gene. CDR1 is SGHNT, CDR2 YYREEE, per germline (reference sequence). This CDR3 is built from 15 residues. The CDR3 DNA is TGTGCCAGCACCGGCGGGGGGGGCCCATACAATGAGCAGTTCTTC. Its protein is CASTGGGGPYNEQFF.

This chain uses TRBV7-9 with TRBJ2-5; D could derive from TRBD1 or TRBD2 (5 bases each). CDR1 and CDR2 from the germline V gene are SEHNR and FQNEAQ (reference sequence). This CDR3 is built from 14 residues. The germline V and J ends were trimmed by 1 base and 5 bases, with 11 bases remaining between them. The CDR3 nucleotides are TGTGCCAGCAGCTTAGGTCGGGGCCGGGAGACCCAGTACTTC. Translated, it gives CASSLGRGRETQYF.

V gene TRBV29-1 combines with J gene TRBJ2-5; D gene unclear. Germline loops: CDR1 SQVTM, CDR2 ANQGSEA. The ends were cut back, 0 bases at V and 4 bases at J, with 9 bases in the middle. The CDR3 runs 13 residues. The CDR3 sequence: CSVEEGRRETQYF. In DNA, the CDR3 is TGCAGCGTTGAAGAGGGAAGGCGAGAGACCCAGTACTTC.

The V and J genes are TRBV2 and TRBJ1-1, with D possibly being TRBD1 (6 bases). The CDR3 is 13 amino acids. CDR1 and CDR2 (germline): SNHLY, FYNNEI. Deletions cut 6 bases from V and 0 bases from J, with 8 bases between. DNA for the CDR3: TGTGCCAGCAGGGACAGAGTGAACACTGAAGCTTTCTTT. This codes for CASRDRVNTEAFF.

CDR3 residues: CAYQAGGPQEQFF. The CDR3 nucleotides are TGTGCCTACCAAGCGGGGGGGCCCCAAGAGCAGTTCTTC. V gene TRBV30 combines with J gene TRBJ2-1; 10 positions match TRBD2. V was clipped by 7 bases and J by 10 bases; unmatched bases: 10. Germline V gives CDR1 GTSNPN, CDR2 SVGIG (reference sequence). This CDR3 comprises 13 residues.

The V gene is TRBV29-1, the J gene TRBJ1-1, with D unclear. The V and J ends lost 0 bases and 10 bases respectively, with 15 bases between them. The germline V gene encodes CDR1 SQVTM and CDR2 ANQGSEA. The CDR3 spans 13 residues. The CDR3 reads CSVEDRKGPRAFF. For the CDR3, the DNA is TGCAGCGTTGAAGATAGGAAGGGCCCTCGAGCTTTCTTT. Using reference TRBV29-1 and TRBJ1-1 for the parts outside the CDR3, the full variable domain is SAVISQKPSRDICQRGTSLTIQCQVDSQVTMMFWYRQQPGQSLTLIATANQGSEATYESGFVIDKFPISRPNLTFSTLTVSNMSPEDSSIYLCSVEDRKGPRAFFGQGTRLTVV.

The CDR3 spells CSVGLAGGQNEQFF. The CDR3 DNA sequence: TGCAGCGTCGGACTAGCGGGGGGGCAGAATGAGCAGTTCTTC. The rearrangement joins TRBV29-1 to TRBJ2-1; 15 bases agree with TRBD2. The CDR3 is made up of 14 amino acids. The germline V gene encodes CDR1 SQVTM and CDR2 ANQGSEA. The ends lost 6 bases at V and 7 bases at J; junction bases unmatched: 4.

The chain carries TRBV7-2 and TRBJ2-5; D might be TRBD1 (6 bases). The germline V and J ends were trimmed by 5 bases and 5 bases, with 12 bases remaining between them. Germline loops: CDR1 SGHTA, CDR2 FQGNSA. This CDR3 has 13 amino acids. DNA of the CDR3: TGTGCCAGCAGCCCTTCCGACAGGGAGACCCAGTACTTC. Translating it yields CASSPSDRETQYF.

The V call is TRBV2, the J call TRBJ2-1; the match to TRBD2 covers 8 bases. The CDR3 consists of 17 residues. V lost 8 bases and J lost 7; bases outside the gene matches: 19. Germline assignment: CDR1 SNHLY and CDR2 FYNNEI. For the CDR3, the DNA is TGTGCCAGCTCCCAAACCGTCGGGGGGGCCCCGACTAATGAGCAGTTCTTC. This sequence encodes CASSQTVGGAPTNEQFF.

The chain joins TRBV30 to TRBJ2-5; D unresolved. V was cut by 2 bases and J by 5 bases, with 6 bases left in between. CDR1 and CDR2 (germline): GTSNPN, SVGIG (reference sequence). The length of the CDR3 is 11 residues. The CDR3 loop is CAWSNSETQYF. CDR3 in DNA: TGTGCCTGGAGTAATTCTGAGACCCAGTACTTC.

V is TRBV15 and J is TRBJ2-7; D might be TRBD1 (6 bases). The V gene's germline CDR1 is LNHNV and CDR2 YYDKDF (reference sequence). Between the trimmed V and J ends, which lost 1 base and 2 bases, there was a span of 15 bases. The CDR3 length is 16 residues. DNA of the CDR3: TGTGCCACCAGCAGAGGGAGGACAGTGCCTACCTACGAGCAGTACTTC. The encoded protein is CATSRGRTVPTYEQYF.

This chain uses TRBV5-1 with TRBJ1-1; 8 bases line up with TRBD1. V dropped 5 bases and J dropped 1; count of bases not matched to a gene: 7. Per germline, CDR1 SGHRS and CDR2 YFSETQ. This CDR3 contains 15 residues. CDR3 DNA sequence: TGCGCCAGCAGAGTCGGACAGGGCGAGAACACTGAAGCTTTCTTT. Its translation is CASRVGQGENTEAFF. The entire variable domain, with the rest obtained from reference TRBV5-1 and TRBJ1-1, is as follows: KAGVTQTPRYLIKTRGQQVTLSCSPISGHRSVSWYQQTPGQGLQFLFEYFSETQRNKGNFPGRFSGRQFSNSRSEMNVSTLELGDSALYLCASRVGQGENTEAFFGQGTRLTVV.

The rearrangement joins TRBV27 to TRBJ2-1; D is possibly TRBD2 (6 bases). This CDR3 spans 15 amino acids. Germline CDR1 and CDR2: MNHEY and SMNVEV (reference sequence). Trimming removed 6 bases at V and 5 bases at J, with 17 bases between. CDR3: CASSRREFNNNEQFF. The CDR3 region has the DNA TGTGCCAGCAGCCGCCGGGAGTTTAATAACAATGAGCAGTTCTTC.

The CDR3 DNA sequence: TGCAGCGTTGAGGATGGTAACGCCGGGGAGCTGTTTTTT. It codes for CSVEDGNAGELFF. The V call is TRBV29-1, the J call TRBJ2-2; no definite D call. The CDR3 has 13 residues. V dropped 3 bases and J dropped 6 bases, with 11 bases sitting between them. Germline CDR1 is SQVTM and CDR2 is ANQGSEA.

Only a few counts were recorded for this clone. CDR3 residues: CASSRGGSGNTIYF. CDR3 sequence (DNA): TGTGCCAGTAGTAGGGGGGGCTCTGGAAACACCATATATTTT. The gene calls are TRBV19 and TRBJ1-3; maybe TRBD1 (5 bases). Trimming removed 4 bases from V and 0 bases from J, with 7 bases in between. The CDR3 contains 14 residues. The germline gives CDR1 LNHDA, CDR2 SQIVND (reference sequence). Variable domain in full (rest from reference TRBV19 and TRBJ1-3): DGGITQSPKYLFRKEGQNVTLSCEQNLNHDAMYWYRQDPGQGLRLIYYSQIVNDFQKGDIAEGYSVSREKKESFPLTVTSAQKNPTAFYLCASSRGGSGNTIYFGEGSWLTVV.

The chain links TRBV9 to TRBJ1-2, with 7 bases identical to TRBD1. The V gene's germline CDR1 is SGDLS and CDR2 YYNGEE. The CDR3 is made up of 13 amino acids. V lost 0 bases, J lost 7 bases, and 3 bases stayed unmatched. The CDR3 sequence: CASSVEGGSGYTF. The DNA for the CDR3 is TGTGCCAGCAGCGTAGAAGGGGGCAGTGGCTACACCTTC.

This rearrangement joins TRBV29-1 to TRBJ2-5; 8 nucleotides line up with TRBD1. J gave up 5 bases and V 4 bases, and 6 bases lay outside the gene matches. This CDR3 is 13 amino acids long. Germline V gene sequence: CDR1 SQVTM, CDR2 ANQGSEA. CDR3 region: CSVGTGFYETQYF. CDR3 coding DNA: TGCAGCGTTGGGACAGGGTTTTACGAGACCCAGTACTTC. Full variable domain (rest looked up from reference TRBV29-1 and TRBJ2-5): SAVISQKPSRDICQRGTSLTIQCQVDSQVTMMFWYRQQPGQSLTLIATANQGSEATYESGFVIDKFPISRPNLTFSTLTVSNMSPEDSSIYLCSVGTGFYETQYFGPGTRLLVL.

The chain has TRBV6-5 and TRBJ1-1, with a weak D call TRBD1 (6 bases). Per the germline V gene, CDR1 is MNHEY and CDR2 is SVGAGI. V lost 6 bases and J lost 8, with 13 bases in between. The CDR3 covers 12 residues. The CDR3 coding sequence is TGTGCCAGCAGCACCGGTGGGGGCGAAGCTTTCTTT. Translation: CASSTGGGEAFF.

The chain is built from TRBV29-1 and TRBJ1-4, with D hard to call. The germline CDR1 and CDR2 sequences are SQVTM and ANQGSEA. Deletions cut 8 bases from V and 6 bases from J, with 13 bases between. This CDR3 comprises 12 residues. CDR3 protein: CSSSSGDEKLFF. CDR3 DNA: TGCAGCTCGAGTTCGGGCGATGAAAAACTGTTTTTT.

The V gene is TRBV4-3, the J gene TRBJ1-2; D is ambiguous. The CDR3 has 15 residues. Between the trimmed V and J ends, which lost 1 base and 2 bases, there was a span of 11 bases. Germline loops: CDR1 LGHNA, CDR2 YSLEER. CDR3 coding DNA: TGCGCCAGCAGCCAAGGTCGGCAAACCAACTATGGCTACACCTTC. This translates into CASSQGRQTNYGYTF.

The J gene is TRBJ2-7, the V gene TRBV5-1, with a tentative D call TRBD2 (6 bases). Germline V CDR1 and CDR2: SGHRS, YFSETQ. The ends were cut back, 4 bases at V and 6 bases at J, with 11 bases in the middle. This CDR3 contains 12 residues. CDR3 in amino acids: CASSIKGGEQYF. The DNA for the CDR3 is TGCGCCAGCAGCATCAAGGGAGGCGAGCAGTACTTC.

With respect to this clone: The junction departs from germline at one end; a sequencing error may be responsible. The J gene is TRBJ2-5, the V gene TRBV2, with D possibly TRBD2 on 6 matching bases. Germline lookup yields CDR1 SNHLY and CDR2 FYNNEI. This CDR3 has 14 amino acids. The CDR3: CASSQATSLETQYF. DNA of the CDR3: TGTGCCAGCAGTCAAGCTACTAGCTTAGAGACCCAGTACTTC.

The chain combines TRBV7-8 with TRBJ1-5; the D is unclear. Per germline, CDR1 SGHVS and CDR2 FQNEAQ. This CDR3 contains 15 residues. V was clipped by 1 base and J by 5 bases, with 12 bases between them. The CDR3 DNA is TGTGCCAGCAGCTTAGGCGGCTGGAGGGATCAGCCCCAGCATTTT. Its translation: CASSLGGWRDQPQHF.

This sequence joins TRBV9 and TRBJ2-2, with no clear D. The germline gives CDR1 SGDLS, CDR2 YYNGEE. Trimming took off 4 bases at V and 2 bases at J, with 6 bases between the two ends. The length of the CDR3 is 13 residues. CDR3 sequence reads: CASSSINTGELFF. The CDR3 nucleotides read TGTGCCAGCAGCTCAATTAACACCGGGGAGCTGTTTTTT.

The gene calls are TRBV6-5 and TRBJ2-5, with D unclear. V was cut by 5 bases and J by 5 bases, with 9 bases left in between. Looked up from germline, CDR1 is MNHEY and CDR2 is SVGAGI. The CDR3 is 12 amino acids. The DNA of the CDR3 is TGTGCCAGCAGTGTGGTTGGGGAGACCCAGTACTTC. Protein: CASSVVGETQYF.